These 14 T cell receptor beta chains originate from one sample sequenced in a study of cytomegalovirus exposure and HLA in healthy donors. This PCR relied on a set of 60 Vbeta primers and 13 Jbeta primers. The table came from immunoSEQ multiplex PCR; TCRdb's copy has only in-frame clones and leaves some out. This table holds about 90,000 clones, about three fifths found once. The source material was PBMCs. All receptors derive from a man aged 25 to 45 in good health and CMV-seronegative.

V gene TRBV6-6 combines with J gene TRBJ1-3; TRBD1 matches 7 bases. Unmatched junction bases numbered 2, after V lost 2 bases and J lost 4 bases. CDR1 is MNHNY, CDR2 SVGAGI, per germline (reference sequence). This CDR3 has 14 residues. The CDR3 loop reads CASSYPTGGNTIYF. CDR3 coding DNA: TGTGCCAGCAGTTACCCGACAGGGGGAAACACCATATATTTT.

The chain couples TRBV27 to TRBJ1-1; tentatively, D is TRBD1 (6 bases). This CDR3 spans 17 amino acids. CDR1 and CDR2 (germline): MNHEY, SMNVEV (reference sequence). V was clipped by 5 bases and J by 5 bases, with 24 bases between them. In DNA, the CDR3 is TGTGCCAGCAGTACATCAAGGGGGTTGCAGGGCCATACTGAAGCTTTCTTT. This sequence encodes CASSTSRGLQGHTEAFF.

This clone occurred a few times. The rearrangement links TRBV9 to TRBJ2-2, with TRBD2 matching 7 bases. Trimming removed 3 bases from V and 5 bases from J; junction bases left unmatched: 7. Looked up from germline, CDR1 is SGDLS and CDR2 is YYNGEE. The length of the CDR3 is 15 residues. The chain's CDR3 is CASSASGIQTGELFF. The CDR3 coding sequence is TGTGCCAGCAGCGCGAGCGGGATTCAGACCGGGGAGCTGTTTTTT. Using reference TRBV9 and TRBJ2-2 for the parts outside the CDR3, the full variable domain is DSGVTQTPKHLITATGQRVTLRCSPRSGDLSVYWYQQSLDQGLQFLIQYYNGEERAKGNILERFSAQQFPDLHSELNLSSLELGDSALYFCASSASGIQTGELFFGEGSRLTVL.

The V call is TRBV7-8, the J call TRBJ1-4; a possible D gene is TRBD1 (5 bases). Germline lookup yields CDR1 SGHVS and CDR2 FQNEAQ. This CDR3 has 15 amino acids. Trimming took off 2 bases at V and 8 bases at J, with 15 bases between the two ends. CDR3 sequence (DNA): TGTGCCAGCAGCTTATTCCCGGGGGAAGGGGAAAAACTGTTTTTT. It codes for CASSLFPGEGEKLFF.

The rearrangement uses TRBV19 and TRBJ2-1; D possibly corresponds to TRBD1 (6 bases). The germline gives CDR1 LNHDA, CDR2 SQIVND (reference sequence). CDR3 length: 16 amino acids. V lost 4 bases, J lost 4 bases, and 17 bases lay in between. Here the CDR3 DNA reads TGTGCCAGTAGTAAAATCCAGGGGCAGGGATACAATGAGCAGTTCTTC. As protein: CASSKIQGQGYNEQFF.

V and J are TRBV7-2 and TRBJ2-5, with 12 bases that match TRBD2. Germline assignment: CDR1 SGHTA and CDR2 FQGNSA. Germline trimming cut 5 bases from V and 4 bases from J; bases unmatched to any gene: 11. The CDR3 contains 17 residues. The CDR3 loop reads CASSPGVLAGGPETQYF. For the CDR3, the DNA is TGTGCCAGCAGCCCCGGTGTGCTAGCGGGGGGGCCAGAGACCCAGTACTTC.

V usage is TRBV19 and J usage is TRBJ1-6; perhaps TRBD1 as D (6 bases). Germline CDR1 LNHDA, CDR2 SQIVND (reference sequence). The V and J ends lost 4 bases and 4 bases respectively, with 14 bases between them. This CDR3 has 16 amino acids. The CDR3 loop is CASSTTGTLYNSPLHF. In DNA form, the CDR3 reads TGTGCCAGTAGTACCACCGGGACATTATATAATTCACCCCTCCACTTT.

This chain joins TRBV9 and TRBJ2-3; 14 bases are a match to TRBD2. CDR3 length: 15 amino acids. The ends lost 4 bases at V and 5 bases at J; junction bases unmatched: 3. CDR1 is SGDLS, CDR2 YYNGEE, per germline. CDR3 residues: CASSPGTSGGDTQYF. The CDR3 DNA reads TGTGCCAGCAGCCCGGGGACTAGCGGGGGAGATACGCAGTATTTT.

This clone occurred a few times. This chain connects TRBV30 to TRBJ1-2; tentatively, D is TRBD1 (6 bases). Between the trimmed V and J ends, which lost 0 bases and 5 bases, there was a span of 13 bases. This CDR3 comprises 14 residues. Looked up from germline, CDR1 is GTSNPN and CDR2 is SVGIG (reference sequence). The CDR3 DNA follows: TGTGCCTGGAGTGTTGGGGGCCTTATGTATGGCTACACCTTC. This encodes CAWSVGGLMYGYTF.

CDR3 sequence reads: CASSDRRTVNTEAFF. For the CDR3, the DNA is TGTGCCAGCAGTGATCGGCGGACAGTGAACACTGAAGCTTTCTTT. The chain combines TRBV25-1 with TRBJ1-1, with TRBD1 as a possible D gene (6 bases). CDR1 and CDR2 (germline): MGHDK, SYGVNS. This CDR3 has 15 amino acids. Trimming took off 3 bases at V and 0 bases at J, with 11 bases between the two ends.

This clone was counted a single time. The chain carries TRBV18 and TRBJ1-5; a weak D match, TRBD1 (6 bases). V lost 5 bases and J lost 4, with 9 bases in between. The length of the CDR3 is 13 residues. The germline gives CDR1 KGHSH, CDR2 LQKENI. In DNA form, the CDR3 reads TGTGCCAGCTCATCTGGACAGAATCAGCCCCAGCATTTT. It specifies CASSSGQNQPQHF.

The chain carries TRBV2 and TRBJ1-2; 7 nucleotides match TRBD1. Per germline, CDR1 SNHLY and CDR2 FYNNEI. This CDR3 is built from 12 residues. Losses at the gene ends were 4 bases for V and 4 bases for J; bases not matched to a gene: 0. As DNA, the CDR3 is TGTGCCAGCAGTGGGGACAGCTATGGCTACACCTTC. As protein: CASSGDSYGYTF. The variable domain in full, with the rest retrieved from reference TRBV2 and TRBJ1-2, is EPEVTQTPSHQVTQMGQEVILRCVPISNHLYFYWYRQILGQKVEFLVSFYNNEISEKSEIFDDQFSVERPDGSNFTLKIRSTKLEDSAMYFCASSGDSYGYTFGSGTRLTVV.

This clone was observed a single time. J is TRBJ2-2 and V is TRBV9; 9 bases match TRBD2. The CDR3 consists of 18 residues. V lost 0 bases, J lost 0 bases, and 6 bases stayed unmatched. Germline CDR1 SGDLS, CDR2 YYNGEE. In nucleotides, the CDR3 is TGTGCCAGCAGCGTAGATGTTAGCGGGGGTGCGAACACCGGGGAGCTGTTTTTT. Its translation: CASSVDVSGGANTGELFF. The variable domain in full, completed from reference TRBV9 and TRBJ2-2, reads DSGVTQTPKHLITATGQRVTLRCSPRSGDLSVYWYQQSLDQGLQFLIQYYNGEERAKGNILERFSAQQFPDLHSELNLSSLELGDSALYFCASSVDVSGGANTGELFFGEGSRLTVL.

The sample holds a few counts of this clone. The chain employs TRBV11-2 and TRBJ2-7; 7 bases map to TRBD1. The germline V gene has CDR1 SGHAT and CDR2 FQNNGV. The CDR3 is 15 amino acids. V trimming: 5 bases; J trimming: 0 bases; junction bases outside the gene matches: 7. DNA for the CDR3: TGTGCCAGCAGCCCAGGGACAGCGAGCTCCTACGAGCAGTACTTC. This encodes CASSPGTASSYEQYF.